This note documents a single T cell receptor beta chain sequence. This clonotype was detected only a few times. Its antigen remains undetermined. Base qualities are not at hand, and no much larger clone is one base apart. The CDR3 sequence holds 14 residues, the cysteine and phenylalanine included. Only CDR3 DNA remains: 42 bases, in frame from the first base. V and J lose 6 bases and 1 base, and a span of 13 bases separates them. CDR1 and CDR2, looked up from the germline V gene, are MGHDK and SYGVNS. These data belong to a study of vaccination and CD4 T cells after COVID-19 (dated by TCRdb to between 2021 and 2024). For context, the study as a whole: SARS-CoV-2 positivity had been established in the convalescent patients by nasal swab PCR, and mild disease was recorded in roughly 10 of these patients and severe disease in one. Six males and four females were included in the convalescent cohort, with two Hispanic individuals, seven Caucasians, two Asians and one multiracial person represented. Each participant got two doses of either the Pfizer-BioNTech BNT162b2 vaccine (n=8) or the Moderna mRNA-1273 vaccine (n=2). Post-COVID blood samples were collected from convalescent patients a median of roughly 100 days after diagnosis, with a range of roughly 30 to 170 days. Post-vaccine blood samples were collected a median of about 11 weeks after the second vaccine dose, ranging from roughly 12 to 241 days. The cultures were stimulated with overlapping spike peptide pools from SARS-CoV-2 and from the common cold coronaviruses HCoV-NL63, HCoV-OC43 and HCoV-229E. In control cultures, a CEFX viral epitope pool was used as positive control, an HIV-1 Nef peptide pool was used as negative control, or no peptide was added. The spike-specific CD4+ TCR repertoire was compared before and after mRNA vaccination in ten to eleven COVID-19 convalescent patients and a few infection-naive healthy vaccine recipients.

Overall study outcomes, separate from this receptor: The median number of SARS-CoV-2-reactive clonotypes rose from about 23 after infection to 35 to 45 after vaccination, but the change was not significant. Relatively few convalescent patients were included in the study, and early timepoints after natural infection were not analyzed. In convalescent patients, a median around 90% of post-vaccine SARS-CoV-2-reactive clones were detected only after vaccination, suggesting vaccine-specific priming. In convalescent patients, nearly all vaccine-specific clones (304 of 307) were found to be mono-reactive for SARS-CoV-2 spike rather than cross-reactive with common cold coronaviruses.

The treatment or condition label, as the study defines it: approximately nine-day PBMC culture with coronavirus spike peptide pools or control peptides (ViraFEST assay). To expand antigen-specific T cells with peptide pools and then pick out the expanded clonotypes through TCR sequencing, the study relied on the ViraFEST assay. The convalescent patients' positive SARS-CoV-2 PCR tests fell between March and December 2020, which was before the Alpha, Beta and Delta variants emerged in the United States. Each well held more than 1.5 million PBMCs cultured in IMDM containing roughly 5.4% human AB serum and approximately 9.1 IU/ml IL-2, with around 9.7 ug/ml peptide pools added. Half of the culture medium was replaced with fresh IL-2-containing medium on days 3 and 7. CD4+ T cells were isolated after approximately ten days of culture through negative selection using the EasySep CD4+ T cell isolation kit. Ficoll-Paque Plus gradient centrifugation was used to isolate PBMCs from whole blood, and the isolated PBMCs were then either used fresh or cryopreserved at -140C. Culture conditions were generally each tested in triplicate wells.

Library creation used PCR. At the Johns Hopkins FTIC core, DNA from the cultured CD4+ T cells underwent TCR sequencing with the Oncomine TCR Beta short-read assay. Genomic DNA was extracted from the cultured CD4+ T cells with the QIAamp micro DNA kit. The Oncomine TCR Beta libraries from cultured CD4+ T cells were pooled using unique dual indexes and then sequenced on an Illumina iSeq 100. From the authors' description of their analysis: Non-productive sequences were filtered out, and CDR3s that did not start with C, did not end with F or W, or were shorter than 7 amino acids were discarded. The MANAFEST web application was used to identify antigen-specific clonotypes by comparing peptide-stimulated wells against reference wells and other culture wells. To be called positive, a clone needed an FDR below 0.05, an odds ratio above 5, and a productive frequency above 0.1% in at least two of three replicate wells. A clonotype was classed as cross-reactive if the clonotype showed significant expansion both in SARS-CoV-2 spike wells and in at least one common cold coronavirus spike condition. Levenshtein distances (stringdist) and unrooted phylogenetic trees (ape) in R version 3.6.1 were used to assess CDR3 homology. TCRdb reworked the public reads: Q25 trimming with fastp, MiXCR clone assembly, productive beta chains retained. CDR3 protein sequences are deduplicated, and each keeps its most common genes and DNA. These V and J calls rely on TCRdb rather than the paper's analysis. The sample includes more than 9,500 distinct CDR3 sequences, with 45% to 60% observed a single time. The ten largest make up approximately 24% of the sample.

The chain is made from TRBV25-1 and TRBJ2-7, and possibly TRBD2, on 5 matching bases. The source material was CD4+ T cells from blood, cultured in vitro. This receptor was taken from a human donor who had recovered from COVID-19. The CDR3 protein is CASSRTLESYEQYF. The DNA sequence is as follows: TGTGCCAGCAGCCGGACTCTAGAGTCCTACGAGCAGTACTTC.